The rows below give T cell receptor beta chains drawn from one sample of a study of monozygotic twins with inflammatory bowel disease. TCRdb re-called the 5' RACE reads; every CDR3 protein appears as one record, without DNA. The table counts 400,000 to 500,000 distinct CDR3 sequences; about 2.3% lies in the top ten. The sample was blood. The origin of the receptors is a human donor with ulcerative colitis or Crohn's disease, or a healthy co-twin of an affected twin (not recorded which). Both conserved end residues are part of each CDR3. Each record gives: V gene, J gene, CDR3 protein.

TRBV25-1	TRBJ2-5	CASSEPTGGAETQYF
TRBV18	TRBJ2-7	CASSPRDRGLYEQYF
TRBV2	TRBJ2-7	CASRGLSPEQYF
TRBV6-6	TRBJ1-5	CASKLSWGNQPQHF
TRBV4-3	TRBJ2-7	CASSQDLAREGGGYF
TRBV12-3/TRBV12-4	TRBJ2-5	CASSSLRGYGETQYF
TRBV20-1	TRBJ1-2	CSAMTGGASLGGYTF
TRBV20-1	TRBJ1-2	CSASRHGPKAYTF
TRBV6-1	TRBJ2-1	CASSNLLRGAHNEQFF
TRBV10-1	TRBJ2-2	CASSAGLAANTGELFF
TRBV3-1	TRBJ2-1	CASSPIWGEQFF
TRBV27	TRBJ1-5	CASSPTPAQGAGQPQHF
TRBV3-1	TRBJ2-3	CASSPLAGGLSDTQYF
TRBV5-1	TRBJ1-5	CASSPGTGPNQPQHF
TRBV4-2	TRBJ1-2	CASSPRGTATYGYTF
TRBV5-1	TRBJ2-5	CASSLESARETQYF
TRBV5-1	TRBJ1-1	CASSAYYQGLKEAFF
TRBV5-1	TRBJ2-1	CASAEGTSGNNEQFF
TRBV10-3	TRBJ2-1	CAISRGVTGGLGNEQFF
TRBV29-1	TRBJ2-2	CSVGLAGPGELFF
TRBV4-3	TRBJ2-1	CASSHLSGRATEQFF
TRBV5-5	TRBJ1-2	CASSLAGGGNYGYTF